This T cell receptor beta chain was sequenced during a study of CD8+CD57+ T cells in acquired aplastic anemia. Study details: Sorting CD4+ and CD8+ cells gave DNA averaging approximately 3 ug. Findings and limits, study-wide: A significant difference in CD8+ Simpson's diversity between patients and controls was not found. Comparison of patients with controls identified about 30 shared CD8+ CDR3 sequences.

The sample holds many counts of this clonotype. Antigen: not known. For CDR3 and TCR beta VDJ profiling, genomic DNA was the template used. Each CDR3 protein is one row after TCRdb ran MiXCR on the reads. The sample yields about 150,000 distinct CDR3 sequences, around two fifths seen once. The germline V gene encodes CDR1 SGHNT and CDR2 YYREEE (reference sequence). V lost 1 base and J lost 7, with 14 bases in between. This CDR3 is built from 14 residues. The receptor's source is a human donor in good health, serving as a control. The chain employs TRBV5-4 and TRBJ1-2, with a possible D match to TRBD1 (6 bases). The source material was sorted CD4+, CD8+, or CD8+CD57+ T cells (not recorded which) from PBMCs. This CDR3 is CASSLPGALGGYTF. In DNA form, the CDR3 reads TGTGCCAGCAGCTTGCCAGGGGCCTTGGGTGGCTACACCTTC.